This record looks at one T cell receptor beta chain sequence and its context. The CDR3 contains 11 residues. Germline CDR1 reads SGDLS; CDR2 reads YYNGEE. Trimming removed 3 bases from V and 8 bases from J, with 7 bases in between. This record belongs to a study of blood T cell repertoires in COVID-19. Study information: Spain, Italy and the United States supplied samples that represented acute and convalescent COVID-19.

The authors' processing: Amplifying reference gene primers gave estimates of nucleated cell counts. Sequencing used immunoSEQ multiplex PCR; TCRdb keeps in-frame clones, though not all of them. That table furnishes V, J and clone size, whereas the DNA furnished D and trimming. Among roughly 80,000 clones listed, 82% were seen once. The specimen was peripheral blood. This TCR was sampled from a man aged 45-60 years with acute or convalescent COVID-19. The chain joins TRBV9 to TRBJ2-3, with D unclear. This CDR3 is CASSALGTQYF. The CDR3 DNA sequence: TGTGCCAGCAGCGCCCTAGGTACGCAGTATTTT.